One and the same sample provided the 20 T cell receptor beta chains below, sequenced in a study of blood T cell repertoires in COVID-19. Libraries were prepared by immunoSEQ multiplex PCR; TCRdb keeps only in-frame clonotypes and omits some of them. The sample gives 200,000 to 250,000 clones, 75% to 90% of which show up once; over 4% is in the top ten. Sequencing input: peripheral blood. These receptors came from a woman in her 70s with COVID-19, enrolled during active disease.

This chain connects TRBV28 to TRBJ1-1; D call uncertain. This CDR3 contains 14 residues. V was pared by 6 bases and J by 3 bases, with 14 bases between. Germline CDR1 MDHEN, CDR2 SYDVKM. The CDR3 coding sequence is TGTGCCAGCAGCTCATCTCAGGCGTACACTGAAGCTTTCTTT. Protein: CASSSSQAYTEAFF.

V usage is TRBV6-5 and J usage is TRBJ2-1; 7 nucleotides align to TRBD2. The germline V gene has CDR1 MNHEY and CDR2 SVGAGI. J lost 4 bases, V lost 6 bases, and 6 bases had no gene match. The CDR3 is 14 amino acids. The CDR3 sequence is CASRLTGGYNEQFF. The DNA of the CDR3 is TGTGCCAGCAGATTGACCGGGGGGTACAATGAGCAGTTCTTC.

V and J are TRBV18 and TRBJ2-1; TRBD2 is a possible D gene (5 bases). Germline assignment: CDR1 KGHSH and CDR2 LQKENI. There are 13 residues in the CDR3. The V gene lost 3 bases and the J gene lost 7 bases, with 10 bases spanning the gap. The DNA for the CDR3 is TGTGCCAGCTCACCCCCTAGCCTAAATGAGCAGTTCTTC. Encoded protein: CASSPPSLNEQFF.

In this sample, this clone turned up many times. This sequence joins TRBV4-3 and TRBJ2-3; 9 bases are shared with TRBD2. J lost 2 bases, V lost 4 bases, and 10 bases had no gene match. In germline, CDR1 is LGHNA, CDR2 YSLEER. CDR3 length: 17 residues. The CDR3 loop is CASSRWTSAPPTDTQYF. The CDR3 coding sequence is TGCGCCAGCAGCCGCTGGACTAGCGCCCCCCCCACAGATACGCAGTATTTT.

This clone was counted between two and nine times. The chain employs TRBV18 and TRBJ2-7; D is undetermined. CDR1 and CDR2 from the germline V gene are KGHSH and LQKENI. CDR3 length: 14 residues. V was clipped by 0 bases and J by 2 bases, with 8 bases between them. CDR3: CASSPPQATYEQYF. The CDR3 DNA is TGTGCCAGCTCACCACCCCAGGCCACCTACGAGCAGTACTTC.

This clone appeared a single time. This chain connects TRBV18 to TRBJ1-2; 9 nucleotides line up with TRBD1. CDR1 and CDR2 (germline): KGHSH, LQKENI. After removal of 3 bases from V and 5 bases from J, the junction contained 1 base not matched to a gene. The CDR3 is 13 amino acids. CDR3 bases: TGTGCCAGCTCACCGACAGGGGGGTATGGCTACACCTTC. It encodes CASSPTGGYGYTF.

The chain couples TRBV7-2 to TRBJ1-6; possible D gene TRBD1, 5 bases. This CDR3 has 13 amino acids. V was pared by 6 bases and J by 10 bases, with 13 bases between. The germline V gene encodes CDR1 SGHTA and CDR2 FQGNSA. CDR3 protein: CASSLGGESPLHF. CDR3 coding DNA: TGTGCCAGCAGTTTGGGGGGGGAGTCACCCCTCCACTTT.

The chain couples TRBV18 to TRBJ2-1; D is perhaps TRBD1 (6 bases). This CDR3 spans 17 amino acids. Germline CDR1 reads KGHSH; CDR2 reads LQKENI. V lost 3 bases, J lost 9 bases, and 24 bases lay in between. CDR3 sequence (DNA): TGTGCCAGCTCACCTGCGACTGGGGGCCGGGCGGCAGGTGAGCAGTTCTTC. Its protein product is CASSPATGGRAAGEQFF.

The V call is TRBV9, the J call TRBJ2-1; D might be TRBD2 (6 bases). V gave up 0 bases and J gave up 9 bases, with 13 bases separating them. CDR1 is SGDLS, CDR2 YYNGEE, per germline. The CDR3 is 14 amino acids. Here the CDR3 reads CASSVAPLGGEQFF. The CDR3 DNA follows: TGTGCCAGCAGCGTAGCGCCTCTGGGAGGTGAGCAGTTCTTC.

J is TRBJ2-7 and V is TRBV19, with 10 bases lining up with TRBD1. Germline CDR1 and CDR2: LNHDA and SQIVND (reference sequence). The CDR3 spans 15 residues. V lost 3 bases, J lost 6 bases, and 8 bases stayed unmatched. CDR3 loop: CASSISPGQGREQYF. CDR3 nucleotide sequence: TGTGCCAGTAGTATTTCGCCGGGACAGGGGCGCGAGCAGTACTTC.

V and J are TRBV5-4 and TRBJ1-2; 8 bases map to TRBD1. The V gene end was trimmed by 4 bases and the J gene end by 1 base; junction bases not matched to a gene: 6. This CDR3 is 15 amino acids long. CDR1 and CDR2 from the germline V gene are SGHNT and YYREEE (reference sequence). The CDR3 DNA is TGTGCCAGCAGCCCAGGACAGGGCAGTAACTATGGCTACACCTTC. The encoded protein is CASSPGQGSNYGYTF.

The chain is built from TRBV7-2 and TRBJ1-3, with no clear D. This CDR3 spans 14 amino acids. Germline CDR1 SGHTA, CDR2 FQGNSA. Trimming pared 2 bases from V and 7 bases from J, leaving 12 bases between. CDR3 DNA sequence: TGTGCCAGCAGCTTACAGTCGAACCGCAACACCATATATTTT. Protein sequence: CASSLQSNRNTIYF.

The chain recombines TRBV7-3 with TRBJ2-1; D possibly corresponds to TRBD2 (5 bases). This CDR3 is built from 15 residues. Germline CDR1 is SGHTA and CDR2 is FQGTGA. Trimming left V 4 bases short and J 0 bases short, with 10 bases between. CDR3 amino acids: CASSSGMSSYNEQFF. CDR3 nucleotides: TGTGCCAGCAGCTCCGGGATGAGCTCCTACAATGAGCAGTTCTTC.

This clone came up once. In DNA form, the CDR3 reads TGCGCCAGCAGCCCCGGGCAGGGGGTTTCGGAGCAGTACTTC. This translates into CASSPGQGVSEQYF. V is TRBV5-1 and J is TRBJ2-7; TRBD1 matches at 7 bases. This CDR3 has 14 amino acids. Germline CDR1 SGHRS, CDR2 YFSETQ. J was trimmed by 7 bases and V by 4 bases; bases with no gene match: 11.

For the CDR3, the DNA is TGTGCCAGCAGTTTGACAGGGATGAACACTGAAGCTTTCTTT. Translated, it gives CASSLTGMNTEAFF. J is TRBJ1-1 and V is TRBV28, with TRBD1 identical over 7 bases. The CDR3 contains 14 residues. V lost 3 bases and J lost 0; bases outside the gene matches: 1. Looked up from germline, CDR1 is MDHEN and CDR2 is SYDVKM.

This chain connects TRBV5-4 to TRBJ2-2; 13 bases match TRBD2. This CDR3 region has 16 residues. Germline V lookup: CDR1 SGHNT, CDR2 YYREEE (reference sequence). The V and J ends lost 4 bases and 4 bases, in that order; junction bases with no gene match: 4. The CDR3 DNA reads as TGTGCCAGCAGCGCCGGGACTAGCGGGATCACCGGGGAGCTGTTTTTT. It is translated as CASSAGTSGITGELFF.

The chain combines TRBV30 with TRBJ2-2; the D is unclear. The CDR3 extends over 11 amino acids. With 3 bases removed from V and 5 bases from J, the gap between germline ends came to 4 bases. Germline CDR1 and CDR2: GTSNPN and SVGIG (reference sequence). CDR3 residues: CAWSGTGELFF. CDR3 sequence (DNA): TGTGCCTGGAGCGGGACCGGGGAGCTGTTTTTT.

This clone appeared a single time. The rearrangement joins TRBV6-1 to TRBJ1-1; no reliable D call. Trimming cost V 1 base and J 8 bases, with 5 bases left between them. From germline, CDR1 is MNHNS and CDR2 SASEGT. The CDR3 is 11 residues long. This CDR3 is CASSEGQEAFF. Written as DNA, the CDR3 is TGTGCCAGCAGTGAAGGGCAGGAAGCTTTCTTT.

The chain recombines TRBV7-2 with TRBJ2-7; tentatively, D is TRBD2 (6 bases). The germline V gene has CDR1 SGHTA and CDR2 FQGNSA. CDR3 size: 14 residues. V lost 7 bases and J lost 6, with 19 bases in between. CDR3 sequence reads: CASTLVGGFGEQYF. The CDR3, as DNA: TGTGCCAGCACCCTAGTGGGGGGATTCGGCGAGCAGTACTTC.

J is TRBJ2-5 and V is TRBV6-6; possible D gene TRBD1, 6 bases. With 6 bases removed from V and 5 bases from J, the gap between germline ends came to 10 bases. The CDR3 is made up of 12 amino acids. CDR1 is MNHNY and CDR2 is SVGAGI in the germline V gene (reference sequence). The CDR3: CASSTQGETQYF. Here the CDR3 DNA reads TGTGCCAGCAGCACCCAGGGGGAGACCCAGTACTTC.